This TCR beta chain stems from a study of shared clonotypes between healthy human individuals. The method was immunoSEQ multiplex PCR; TCRdb's version includes in-frame clones alone and lacks a portion of them. The sample consists of a few million clones, approximately 96% of them appearing once. Per germline, CDR1 MGHRA and CDR2 YSYEKL. The V gene lost 4 bases and the J gene lost 4 bases, with 10 bases spanning the gap. The CDR3 is 13 residues long. The specimen was naive CD4+ T cells sorted from blood. Subset specified: CD45RA+ positively selected. The rearrangement links TRBV4-1 to TRBJ1-1, with D uncertain. This TCR came from a man aged 18 to 30 in good health. The CDR3 bases are TGCGCCAGCAGCCGGCGAGTGGGCACTGAAGCTTTCTTT. Translating it yields CASSRRVGTEAFF.